This entry describes one T cell receptor (beta chain). The antigen is unknown. Germline V gives CDR1 DFQATT, CDR2 SNEGSKA (reference sequence). The CDR3 has 16 residues. V was pared by 5 bases and J by 1 base, with 11 bases of the junction left unmatched. This entry comes from a study of Graves' ophthalmopathy and Graves' hyperthyroidism. Findings of the study overall: Ophthalmopathy versus stable hyperthyroidism: 13-signature model gave 85% to 90% sensitivity, around 81% specificity. Most thyroid-expanded clonotypes exceeding 0.001 frequency were also found in blood.

The TCR beta CDR3 regions underwent amplification from RNA transcripts. First-round RT-PCR employed HTBI primers, with a second-round multiplex PCR after it. MiXCR, applied by TCRdb to the multiplex PCR reads, yields one record per CDR3 protein. The sample has 580,000 or so distinct CDR3 sequences; approximately 35% are singletons. The TCR sequence derives from an adult man with Graves' hyperthyroidism. The genes are TRBV20-1 and TRBJ2-3; 8 nucleotides match TRBD2. Material for sequencing was peripheral blood or thyroid tissue (not recorded which). The CDR3 loop is CSAGRLALIGTDTQYF. The CDR3 DNA follows: TGCAGTGCTGGAAGACTAGCGCTTATCGGCACAGATACGCAGTATTTT.